This TCR beta chain was captured by sequencing in a study of response to subunit inactivated influenza vaccine. Germline lookup yields CDR1 SGHRS and CDR2 YFSETQ. This CDR3 spans 15 amino acids. Trimming left V 2 bases short and J 0 bases short, with 12 bases between. TCRdb processed the RT-PCR reads anew with MiXCR; each CDR3 protein has one entry. The table has about 530,000 distinct CDR3 sequences, 10% to 15% seen once. The chain links TRBV5-1 to TRBJ2-7, with D perhaps matching TRBD2 (6 bases). Specimen: PBMCs from blood, collected about 6 weeks after vaccination. The origin of this receptor is a man aged 50-59 years who received an inactivated influenza vaccine. CDR3 coding DNA: TGCGCCAGCAGCTTAAATTTCGGGAGCTCCTACGAGCAGTACTTC. This codes for CASSLNFGSSYEQYF.